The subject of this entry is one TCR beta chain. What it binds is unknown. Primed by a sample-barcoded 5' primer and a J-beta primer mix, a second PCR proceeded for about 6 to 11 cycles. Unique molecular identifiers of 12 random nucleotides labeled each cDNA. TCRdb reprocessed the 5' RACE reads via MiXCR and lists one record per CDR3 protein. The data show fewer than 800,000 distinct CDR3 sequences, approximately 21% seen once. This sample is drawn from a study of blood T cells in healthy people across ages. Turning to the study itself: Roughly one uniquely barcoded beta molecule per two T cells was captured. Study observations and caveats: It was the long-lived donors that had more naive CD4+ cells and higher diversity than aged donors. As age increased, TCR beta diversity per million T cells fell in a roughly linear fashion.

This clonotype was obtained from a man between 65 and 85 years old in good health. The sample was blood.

The CDR3 protein is CSASALEQYF. The CDR3, as DNA: TGCAGTGCTAGCGCCCTCGAGCAGTACTTC. V gene TRBV20-1 combines with J gene TRBJ2-1; D unclear. Near its end, the DNA agrees better with TRBJ2-7, so the J call may be wrong. Looked up from germline, CDR1 is DFQATT and CDR2 is SNEGSKA (reference sequence). The CDR3 is 10 residues long.